The subject of this entry is one T cell receptor (beta chain). No antigen is known for it. This specimen belongs to a study of OX40 agonist ivuxolimab in advanced cancers. Study summary: Subjects had a mean age of about 65 years, with a range of 23 to 79; approximately 83% were male. Study-wide points: Still undetermined is the antigen specificity of the expanded peripheral T cells. Mean expanded clone counts were higher in CD8+ than CD4+ T cells.

The CDR3 covers 15 residues. V lost 4 bases, J lost 7 bases, and 4 bases stayed unmatched. Germline CDR1 is LGHNA and CDR2 is YNFKEQ. Clones were read by immunoSEQ multiplex PCR, and TCRdb kept only the in-frame ones, dropping some. The data contain about 94,000 clones, about 93% of them singletons. Blood samples were obtained at baseline, cycle 4 day 1, and cycle 7 day 1. This TCR was sampled from an adult with an advanced solid tumor such as melanoma, head and neck, liver or kidney cancer. The chain has TRBV4-2 and TRBJ2-2, with 12 positions matching TRBD2. Sequencing used CD4+ or CD8+ T cells sorted from blood, obtained in a trial of the OX40 agonist ivuxolimab. CDR3 loop: CASSPPGLAGGELFF. DNA for the CDR3: TGTGCCAGCAGCCCGCCGGGACTAGCGGGCGGGGAGCTGTTTTTT.